One T cell receptor (beta chain) is described in this entry. Antigen unknown. Every donor was a healthy person donating bone marrow. In the PCR, 60 Vbeta and 13 Jbeta primers were used. Generated by immunoSEQ multiplex PCR, the TCRdb table keeps only in-frame clones and is missing some. Among about 160,000 clones listed, approximately 78% were seen once. The data originate from a study of cytomegalovirus exposure and HLA in healthy donors. With 4 bases removed from V and 1 base from J, the gap between germline ends came to 13 bases. Per germline, CDR1 SGHNT and CDR2 YENEEA. The CDR3 extends over 15 amino acids. Study-wide findings and caveats: The listing of roughly 160 TCR beta chains classed them as cytomegalovirus-associated. In an earlier analysis, about 87% or about 30%: the productive usage of most TCR beta V segments. In vitro testing confirmed a few CMV-associated chains as specific for CMV antigens.

Material for sequencing was PBMCs. This rearrangement joins TRBV11-3 to TRBJ1-1; D perhaps matches TRBD1 (5 bases). This receptor was taken from a male donor in good health and CMV-seropositive. The CDR3 reads CASSSDSYANTEAFF. Written as DNA, the CDR3 is TGTGCCAGCAGCTCTGACAGTTACGCGAACACTGAAGCTTTCTTT. The whole variable domain, remainder taken from reference TRBV11-3 and TRBJ1-1, is EAGVVQSPRYKIIEKKQPVAFWCNPISGHNTLYWYLQNLGQGPELLIRYENEEAVDDSQLPKDRFSAERLKGVDSTLKIQPAELGDSAVYLCASSSDSYANTEAFFGQGTRLTVV.